Listed below are T cell receptor beta chains from one sample, sequenced in a study of patients and donors after allogeneic stem cell transplantation. A single record per CDR3 protein comes from TCRdb applying MiXCR to the RT-PCR reads. Of over 200,000 distinct CDR3 sequences listed, around 41% are singletons. The sequencing input was blood, either unsorted or a sorted T cell fraction (not recorded which). The receptors shown here come from a human donor who was either an allogeneic HSCT recipient or a stem cell or donor lymphocyte infusion donor (not recorded which). It is not recorded whose cells these are; they may come from a transplant donor. The CDR3 runs from the conserved cysteine through the conserved F or W. Each record gives: V gene, D gene, J gene, clone size, CDR3 protein, CDR3 DNA. A D gene is named only where the DNA matches it firmly. Clone size is stated in some rows and not others, as once, few, many or a class when expanded.

V gene: TRBV20-1
D gene: NA
J gene: TRBJ1-1
clone size: few
CDR3 protein: CSAITPPSATEAFF
CDR3 DNA: TGCAGTGCTATAACACCACCCTCAGCTACTGAAGCTTTCTTT

V gene: TRBV4-3
D gene: NA
J gene: TRBJ1-1
clone size: NA
CDR3 protein: CASSQGPATSEAFF
CDR3 DNA: TGCGCCAGCAGCCAAGGCCCTGCAACCTCCGAAGCTTTCTTT

V gene: TRBV12-3/TRBV12-4
D gene: NA
J gene: TRBJ1-1
clone size: many
CDR3 protein: CASSFGRAMNTEAFF
CDR3 DNA: TGTGCCAGCAGTTTTGGTCGGGCGATGAACACTGAAGCTTTCTTT

V gene: TRBV4-2
D gene: NA
J gene: TRBJ1-5
clone size: few
CDR3 protein: CASSRDLSNQPQHF
CDR3 DNA: TGTGCCAGCAGCCGTGACTTGAGCAATCAGCCCCAGCATTTT

V gene: TRBV6-1
D gene: NA
J gene: TRBJ1-6
clone size: NA
CDR3 protein: CASSEQGPYNSPLHF
CDR3 DNA: TGTGCCAGCAGTGAGCAGGGACCCTATAATTCACCCCTCCACTTT

V gene: TRBV9
D gene: NA
J gene: TRBJ1-2
clone size: NA
CDR3 protein: CASSVGRASYGYTF
CDR3 DNA: TGTGCCAGCAGCGTAGGAAGGGCCTCCTATGGCTACACCTTC

V gene: TRBV5-1
D gene: NA
J gene: TRBJ1-2
clone size: once
CDR3 protein: CASSLEANYGFTF
CDR3 DNA: TGCGCCAGCAGCTTGGAGGCTAACTATGGCTTCACCTTC

V gene: TRBV9
D gene: NA
J gene: TRBJ1-2
clone size: few
CDR3 protein: CASSASTNNYGYTF
CDR3 DNA: TGTGCCAGCAGCGCCTCGACAAACAACTATGGCTACACCTTC

V gene: TRBV2
D gene: NA
J gene: TRBJ1-5
clone size: few
CDR3 protein: CASSERVRGRSNQPQHF
CDR3 DNA: TGTGCCAGCAGTGAAAGGGTAAGAGGGCGGTCCAATCAGCCCCAGCATTTT

V gene: TRBV20-1
D gene: TRBD1
J gene: TRBJ1-5
clone size: few
CDR3 protein: CSATPGTAYQPQHF
CDR3 DNA: TGCAGTGCTACCCCCGGGACAGCTTATCAGCCCCAGCATTTT

V gene: TRBV20-1
D gene: TRBD1
J gene: TRBJ1-2
clone size: NA
CDR3 protein: CSPRQGKDGYTF
CDR3 DNA: TGCAGTCCCCGACAGGGGAAGGATGGCTACACCTTC

V gene: TRBV6-5
D gene: NA
J gene: TRBJ1-5
clone size: NA
CDR3 protein: CASSPTHYSNQPQHF
CDR3 DNA: TGTGCCAGCAGCCCTACACATTATAGCAATCAGCCCCAGCATTTT

V gene: TRBV12-3/TRBV12-4
D gene: NA
J gene: TRBJ2-2
clone size: few
CDR3 protein: CASSTYNTGELFF
CDR3 DNA: TGTGCCAGCAGTACCTATAACACCGGGGAGCTGTTTTTT

V gene: TRBV12-3/TRBV12-4
D gene: TRBD1
J gene: TRBJ2-3
clone size: NA
CDR3 protein: CASGGTGQGYLLGTDTQYF
CDR3 DNA: TGTGCCAGCGGTGGAACGGGACAGGGCTACCTACTAGGCACAGATACGCAGTATTTT

V gene: TRBV28
D gene: NA
J gene: TRBJ1-4
clone size: NA
CDR3 protein: CASSLGGGRGKLFF
CDR3 DNA: TGTGCCAGCAGTTTAGGCGGGGGCCGGGGAAAACTGTTTTTT

V gene: TRBV28
D gene: NA
J gene: TRBJ1-2
clone size: NA
CDR3 protein: CASSLLGYGYTF
CDR3 DNA: TGTGCCAGCAGTTTATTGGGCTATGGCTACACCTTC

V gene: TRBV7-2
D gene: TRBD1
J gene: TRBJ1-2
clone size: NA
CDR3 protein: CASSLSDRRHYGYTF
CDR3 DNA: TGTGCCAGCAGCCTTTCGGACAGGCGTCACTATGGCTACACCTTC

V gene: TRBV7-9
D gene: TRBD1
J gene: TRBJ2-3
clone size: NA
CDR3 protein: CASRETGGRGTDTQYF
CDR3 DNA: TGTGCCAGCAGAGAGACAGGGGGCCGGGGCACAGATACGCAGTATTTT

V gene: TRBV24-1
D gene: TRBD1
J gene: TRBJ2-3
clone size: NA
CDR3 protein: CATSDPDRVDTQYF
CDR3 DNA: TGTGCCACCAGTGATCCGGACAGGGTAGATACGCAGTATTTT

V gene: TRBV29-1
D gene: NA
J gene: TRBJ1-1
clone size: NA
CDR3 protein: CSVVDTRWAEAFF
CDR3 DNA: TGCAGCGTTGTGGACACACGGTGGGCTGAAGCTTTCTTT

V gene: TRBV6-6
D gene: NA
J gene: TRBJ1-6
clone size: NA
CDR3 protein: CASTAEDRIISPLHF
CDR3 DNA: TGTGCCAGCACCGCGGAGGACAGAATTATATCACCCCTCCACTTT

V gene: TRBV20-1
D gene: NA
J gene: TRBJ1-1
clone size: once
CDR3 protein: CSAREGGPNTEAFF
CDR3 DNA: TGCAGTGCTAGAGAGGGCGGTCCGAACACTGAAGCTTTCTTT

V gene: TRBV27
D gene: NA
J gene: TRBJ1-5
clone size: few
CDR3 protein: CASSWAGGRQPQHF
CDR3 DNA: TGTGCCAGCAGTTGGGCAGGTGGAAGGCAGCCCCAGCATTTT

V gene: TRBV20-1
D gene: NA
J gene: TRBJ2-5
clone size: NA
CDR3 protein: CSAPLTSKETQYF
CDR3 DNA: TGCAGTGCTCCTTTGACGAGCAAGGAGACCCAGTACTTC

V gene: TRBV28
D gene: TRBD1
J gene: TRBJ1-4
clone size: NA
CDR3 protein: CASSGQADWEKLFF
CDR3 DNA: TGTGCCAGCAGCGGACAGGCCGATTGGGAAAAACTGTTTTTT

V gene: TRBV5-1
D gene: NA
J gene: TRBJ1-4
clone size: few
CDR3 protein: CASSPTPGEGEKLFF
CDR3 DNA: TGCGCCAGCAGCCCAACCCCAGGGGAAGGGGAAAAACTGTTTTTT

V gene: TRBV20-1
D gene: TRBD1
J gene: TRBJ1-2
clone size: NA
CDR3 protein: CSARGDSSNYGYTF
CDR3 DNA: TGCAGTGCTCGAGGGGACAGCTCCAACTATGGCTACACCTTC

V gene: TRBV5-1
D gene: NA
J gene: TRBJ2-3
clone size: few
CDR3 protein: CASRGLPSTDTQYF
CDR3 DNA: TGCGCCAGCAGGGGCTTGCCTAGCACAGATACGCAGTATTTT